These 21 T cell receptor beta chains share one sample of origin, sequenced in a study of shared clonotypes between healthy human individuals (dated by TCRdb to the early 2020s). The library was generated by the immunoSEQ multiplex PCR assay. Not all clones reach the TCRdb copy of this immuneACCESS table, which keeps in-frame sequences only. Checked studies attribute under half of the gap to unresolved V genes and leave the rest unexplained. Across this sample there are approximately 1,000,000 clones, with 60% to 85% seen only once. The top ten clones comprise almost 0.9% of the sample. Sequencing was carried out using memory CD4+ T cells from PBMCs. Interpreted using the paper, the cell subset or site label stands for: CD45RA-negative fraction. All receptors derive from a man aged 18 to 30 in good health. Some clones in this sample may be carry-over from other donors' samples.

The chain joins TRBV28 to TRBJ2-2; the D call may be TRBD1 or TRBD2 (6 bases each). The V gene lost 3 bases and the J gene lost 5 bases, with 22 bases spanning the gap. In germline, CDR1 is MDHEN, CDR2 SYDVKM. There are 18 residues in the CDR3. The CDR3 is CASSFLSWGRGNTGELFF. The CDR3 nucleotides are TGTGCCAGCAGTTTCCTGAGTTGGGGGCGCGGGAATACCGGGGAGCTGTTTTTT.

V is TRBV9 and J is TRBJ1-4; 7 nucleotides line up with TRBD1. Unmatched junction bases numbered 4, after V lost 4 bases and J lost 4 bases. The germline CDR1 and CDR2 sequences are SGDLS and YYNGEE. CDR3 length: 14 residues. The CDR3 nucleotides are TGTGCCAGCAGCCCGGGACAGTTTAATGAAAAACTGTTTTTT. It encodes CASSPGQFNEKLFF.

The V gene is TRBV7-2, the J gene TRBJ1-2; the D gene is possibly TRBD1 (5 bases). Germline loops: CDR1 SGHTA, CDR2 FQGNSA. Trimming cost V 3 bases and J 8 bases, with 16 bases left between them. This CDR3 has 14 amino acids. The CDR3 protein is CASSFRDSRGGYTF. CDR3 in DNA: TGTGCCAGCAGCTTTCGGGACTCCCGAGGGGGCTACACCTTC.

This chain joins TRBV2 and TRBJ1-2, with D possibly being TRBD1 (5 bases). The ends were cut back, 8 bases at V and 4 bases at J, with 5 bases in the middle. The germline gives CDR1 SNHLY, CDR2 FYNNEI. The CDR3 covers 10 residues. CDR3 DNA: TGTGCCAGCGGGACCTATGGCTACACCTTC. Protein sequence: CASGTYGYTF.

This chain uses TRBV19 with TRBJ2-6; no definite D call. The CDR3 is 16 amino acids. From germline, CDR1 is LNHDA and CDR2 SQIVND (reference sequence). Trimming pared 6 bases from V and 11 bases from J, leaving 23 bases between. The DNA for the CDR3 is TGTGCCAGTAGGGATCCGCCGAGTGCCGACTCCTACGTCCTGACTTTC. Protein: CASRDPPSADSYVLTF.

This chain joins TRBV7-8 and TRBJ2-2; TRBD2 aligns across 10 bases. The trim removed 5 bases at V and 8 bases at J, leaving 5 bases unmatched. The CDR3 is 14 residues long. The germline CDR1 and CDR2 sequences are SGHVS and FQNEAQ. The CDR3: CASSLSGLAGELFF. The CDR3 nucleotides read TGTGCCAGCAGCCTATCGGGACTAGCGGGGGAGCTGTTTTTT. The full variable domain, with the rest looked up from reference TRBV7-8 and TRBJ2-2, is GAGVSQSPRYKVAKRGQDVALRCDPISGHVSLFWYQQALGQGPEFLTYFQNEAQLDKSGLPSDRFFAERPEGSVSTLKIQRTQQEDSAVYLCASSLSGLAGELFFGEGSRLTVL.

The V gene is TRBV2, the J gene TRBJ2-5; 9 positions agree with TRBD1. Germline V gene lookup returns CDR1 SNHLY and CDR2 FYNNEI. The V segment lost 6 bases and the J segment 5 bases; nucleotides outside the gene matches: 7. CDR3 length: 14 amino acids. This CDR3 is CASRADRGWETQYF. CDR3 DNA: TGTGCCAGCAGAGCGGACAGGGGATGGGAGACCCAGTACTTC.

About this clone: Other DNA sequences in the same sample also yield this CDR3. The chain carries TRBV6-1 and TRBJ2-7; TRBD1 or TRBD2 may be the D gene (5 bases each). The ends were cut back, 2 bases at V and 2 bases at J, with 7 bases in the middle. The CDR3 runs to 13 residues. Germline V CDR1 and CDR2: MNHNS, SASEGT. CDR3 region: CASSEQGPYEQYF. DNA of the CDR3: TGTGCCAGCAGTGAACAGGGACCCTACGAGCAGTACTTC.

This sequence joins TRBV2 and TRBJ2-7; a possible D gene is TRBD1 (5 bases). Per germline, CDR1 SNHLY and CDR2 FYNNEI. This CDR3 spans 15 amino acids. V was trimmed by 5 bases and J by 0 bases, leaving 14 bases between them. CDR3 sequence (DNA): TGTGCCAGCAGTCCCGGGCCAAGGGGCTCCTACGAGCAGTACTTC. Its translation: CASSPGPRGSYEQYF.

V and J are TRBV15 and TRBJ1-4, with TRBD1 identical over 9 bases. This CDR3 has 15 residues. Germline V gene data show CDR1 as LNHNV and CDR2 as YYDKDF (reference sequence). V lost 2 bases, J lost 8 bases, and 6 bases stayed unmatched. The CDR3 DNA reads TGTGCCACCAGCAGAAGGACAGGGGTTCGGGAAAAACTGTTTTTT. Translating it yields CATSRRTGVREKLFF.

The chain has TRBV7-8 and TRBJ1-2; 10 bases match TRBD1. The CDR3 is 13 amino acids. V gave up 6 bases and J gave up 7 bases; unmatched junction bases: 5. The germline CDR1 and CDR2 sequences are SGHVS and FQNEAQ. The CDR3 is CASRAGQGGGYTF. The CDR3 region has the DNA TGTGCCAGCAGGGCAGGACAGGGGGGTGGCTACACCTTC.

Of note for this clone: A much larger clonotype is one base distant, so this may be a read error. This chain links TRBV30 with TRBJ2-1; TRBD2 matches at 7 bases. V was pared by 5 bases and J by 13 bases, with 14 bases of the junction left unmatched. Looked up from germline, CDR1 is GTSNPN and CDR2 is SVGIG (reference sequence). This CDR3 is built from 13 residues. CDR3 nucleotides: TGTGCCTGGGGTTCCGTTTCCGGGACTATCCAGTTCTTC. Translating gives CAWGSVSGTIQFF. The full variable domain, in which reference TRBV30 and TRBJ2-1 provide the parts outside the CDR3, is SQTIHQWPATLVQPVGSPLSLECTVEGTSNPNLYWYRQAAGRGLQLLFYSVGIGQISSEVPQNLSASRPQDRQFILSSKKLLLSDSGFYLCAWGSVSGTIQFFGPGTRLTVL.

The V call is TRBV5-1, the J call TRBJ2-5; 9 nucleotides agree with TRBD1. This CDR3 has 14 residues. V gave up 3 bases and J gave up 9 bases; unmatched junction bases: 9. The V gene's germline CDR1 is SGHRS and CDR2 YFSETQ. The CDR3 DNA reads as TGCGCCAGCAGCTCACCACAGGGGGCTCGGGCCCAGTACTTC. It is translated as CASSSPQGARAQYF.

This chain links TRBV27 with TRBJ2-1; D is perhaps TRBD2 (6 bases). The CDR3 has 15 amino acids. Looked up from germline, CDR1 is MNHEY and CDR2 is SMNVEV (reference sequence). Trimming took off 3 bases at V and 6 bases at J, with 15 bases between the two ends. Written as DNA, the CDR3 is TGTGCCAGCAGTTTCCGGGACTTCTCAGGCAATGAGCAGTTCTTC. Translated, it gives CASSFRDFSGNEQFF.

V is TRBV7-2 and J is TRBJ1-5; D call uncertain. This CDR3 is 15 amino acids long. The ends were cut back, 5 bases at V and 5 bases at J, with 16 bases in the middle. The germline gives CDR1 SGHTA, CDR2 FQGNSA. CDR3 sequence reads: CASSPQSLGYQPQHF. CDR3 bases: TGTGCCAGCAGCCCGCAAAGCTTGGGGTATCAGCCCCAGCATTTT. Combining the CDR3 with reference TRBV7-2 and TRBJ1-5 gives the whole variable domain GAGVSQSPSNKVTEKGKDVELRCDPISGHTALYWYRQSLGQGLEFLIYFQGNSAPDKSGLPSDRFSAERTGGSVSTLTIQRTQQEDSAVYLCASSPQSLGYQPQHFGDGTRLSIL.

CDR3 loop: CASSLANYNEQFF. The CDR3 nucleotides are TGTGCCAGCTCACTAGCGAACTACAATGAGCAGTTCTTC. The genes are TRBV6-6 and TRBJ2-1, with 7 bases aligning to TRBD2. This CDR3 spans 13 amino acids. With 8 bases clipped from V and 3 bases from J, the junction kept 4 bases outside the gene matches. Germline loops: CDR1 MNHNY, CDR2 SVGAGI (reference sequence).

In this sample, this clone turned up once. Other DNA sequences from this sample encode an identical CDR3 as well. This chain uses TRBV5-1 with TRBJ1-1; possibly TRBD1 for D (6 bases). The CDR3 totals 13 residues. V dropped 3 bases and J dropped 5 bases, with 11 bases sitting between them. The germline V gene has CDR1 SGHRS and CDR2 YFSETQ. The CDR3 DNA sequence: TGCGCCAGCAGCTCACAGGGAGGGACTGAAGCTTTCTTT. This sequence encodes CASSSQGGTEAFF.

On this clone itself: The sample has other DNA sequences that encode this CDR3 too. The genes are TRBV18 and TRBJ1-5, with 7 bases identical to TRBD1. This CDR3 has 16 amino acids. The ends lost 3 bases at V and 0 bases at J; junction bases unmatched: 5. Germline-derived CDR1 and CDR2 are KGHSH and LQKENI. CDR3 DNA: TGTGCCAGCTCACCCTGGGGGACAGATAGCAATCAGCCCCAGCATTTT. Amino acids: CASSPWGTDSNQPQHF.

The chain is built from TRBV5-1 and TRBJ1-1; TRBD1 might be the D (5 bases). The V gene lost 4 bases and the J gene lost 3 bases, with 19 bases spanning the gap. This CDR3 is 16 amino acids long. CDR1 and CDR2 from the germline V gene are SGHRS and YFSETQ. DNA of the CDR3: TGCGCCAGCAGCCCGGATAGGAGACAGATCCACACTGAAGCTTTCTTT. Its translation: CASSPDRRQIHTEAFF.

This clone was picked up a small number of times. The genes are TRBV11-2 and TRBJ2-3; 16 nucleotides match TRBD2. Germline V lookup: CDR1 SGHAT, CDR2 FQNNGV. CDR3 length: 18 residues. J lost 6 bases, V lost 3 bases, and 9 bases had no gene match. CDR3 nucleotides: TGTGCCAGCAGCTTGACGGGACTAGCGGGAGGGCCGAGGGATACGCAGTATTTT. Translated: CASSLTGLAGGPRDTQYF.

The rearrangement uses TRBV19 and TRBJ2-3; D ambiguous. Germline CDR1 LNHDA, CDR2 SQIVND (reference sequence). Trimming took 6 bases from V and 1 from J, leaving 2 bases between them. The CDR3 spans 11 residues. The CDR3 sequence is CASRGTDTQYF. The DNA of the CDR3 is TGTGCCAGTAGGGGCACAGATACGCAGTATTTT.